One sample yielded the 16 T cell receptor beta chains listed below, sequenced in a study (dated by TCRdb to the mid-2010s). Libraries were prepared through RT-PCR. TCRdb shows the sequencer as Illumina MiSeq. The public sequencing data were trimmed at Q25 with fastp and processed into clonotypes with MiXCR by TCRdb, which kept only in-frame beta chains. Each entry merges the rows of one CDR3 protein and shows their most common DNA and genes. This sample comprises 650,000 to 800,000 distinct CDR3 sequences, 14% of them detected only once. The ten largest make up roughly 4% of the sample. Sample: memory CD4+ T cells from blood. All receptors derive from a female donor in good health, serving as a healthy control.

The chain employs TRBV7-2 and TRBJ2-5; TRBD2 matches at 11 bases. Germline V CDR1 and CDR2: SGHTA, FQGNSA. V dropped 7 bases and J dropped 4; count of bases not matched to a gene: 11. This CDR3 region has 16 residues. The CDR3 protein is CASTGTSGQGGETQYF. DNA for the CDR3: TGTGCCAGCACCGGGACTAGCGGACAAGGGGGAGAGACCCAGTACTTC.

The V call is TRBV29-1, the J call TRBJ1-5; D is unclear. Per the germline V gene, CDR1 is SQVTM and CDR2 is ANQGSEA. The CDR3 has 14 amino acids. CDR3 DNA sequence: TGCACCCCATCCGGGAGCTATAGCAATCAGCCCCAGCATTTT. Its protein product is CTPSGSYSNQPQHF.

A few counts support this clonotype. The chain couples TRBV5-1 to TRBJ1-2; D not certain. Germline CDR1 and CDR2: SGHRS and YFSETQ. The CDR3 covers 13 residues. Trimming took off 0 bases at V and 4 bases at J, with 7 bases between the two ends. CDR3 sequence: CASSLEPSYGYTF. The CDR3 coding sequence is TGCGCCAGCAGCTTGGAGCCCAGCTATGGCTACACCTTC.

This clonotype was recorded at least ten times. The gene calls are TRBV7-3 and TRBJ1-2, with 8 bases fitting TRBD1. Unmatched junction bases numbered 5, after V lost 0 bases and J lost 8 bases. The germline V gene has CDR1 SGHTA and CDR2 FQGTGA. The CDR3 length is 14 residues. The CDR3 DNA sequence: TGTGCCAGCAGCTTAACCTCGACAGGGGACGGCTACACCTTC. As protein: CASSLTSTGDGYTF.

This clonotype was observed a handful of times. The chain is built from TRBV4-3 and TRBJ1-3, with D unresolved. The length of the CDR3 is 16 residues. V was trimmed by 0 bases and J by 0 bases, leaving 9 bases between them. The germline V gene encodes CDR1 LGHNA and CDR2 YSLEER. CDR3 nucleotides: TGCGCCAGCAGCCAAGACTCTGTGAGCTCTGGAAACACCATATATTTT. Residues: CASSQDSVSSGNTIYF.

CDR3 in DNA: TGCAGTGCTGGGACAGAAGGATCACCCCTCCACTTT. Its translation is CSAGTEGSPLHF. The rearrangement joins TRBV20-1 to TRBJ1-6; TRBD1 agrees at 7 bases. Germline V gene lookup returns CDR1 DFQATT and CDR2 SNEGSKA (reference sequence). CDR3 length equals 12 residues. The junction had 5 bases not matched to a gene; V was cut back by 5 bases and J by 10 bases.

The V and J genes are TRBV18 and TRBJ2-1; D is unresolved. The CDR3 runs to 14 residues. Germline loops: CDR1 KGHSH, CDR2 LQKENI. The ends were cut back, 6 bases at V and 9 bases at J, with 18 bases in the middle. The CDR3 DNA is TGTGCCAGCTCGCAAGCACAGCGTACTGCTGAGCAGTTCTTC. Translated: CASSQAQRTAEQFF.

Only a few counts were recorded for this clonotype. The chain employs TRBV10-2 and TRBJ2-1; 7 bases align to TRBD2. V shed 4 bases, J shed 9 bases, and the junction held 9 bases outside the gene matches. From germline, CDR1 is WSHSY and CDR2 SAAADI. CDR3 size: 14 residues. CDR3 amino acids: CASSGRSGNGEQFF. The DNA for the CDR3 is TGCGCCAGCAGTGGGAGGAGCGGGAATGGTGAGCAGTTCTTC.

This chain connects TRBV5-1 to TRBJ1-3; a possible D gene is TRBD1 (5 bases). CDR1 SGHRS and CDR2 YFSETQ come from the germline V gene. The length of the CDR3 is 15 residues. With 7 bases removed from V and 0 bases from J, the gap between germline ends came to 14 bases. The CDR3 loop reads CASARDGGSGNTIYF. CDR3 nucleotides: TGCGCCAGCGCTCGGGACGGGGGCTCTGGAAACACCATATATTTT.

The sample holds many counts of this clonotype. The chain links TRBV6-5 to TRBJ2-4; no clear D gene. Trimming pared 6 bases from V and 6 bases from J, leaving 12 bases between. This CDR3 contains 13 residues. Per the germline V gene, CDR1 is MNHEY and CDR2 is SVGAGI. CDR3 region: CASSPAASNIQYF. DNA for the CDR3: TGTGCCAGCAGCCCCGCGGCCTCAAACATTCAGTACTTC.

There are a few counts of this clonotype. CDR3 bases: TGTGCCAGCGAGCAGGGTGCCTACGAGCAGTACTTC. The encoded protein is CASEQGAYEQYF. The chain combines TRBV7-9 with TRBJ2-7, with a possible D match to TRBD1 (5 bases). Germline V CDR1 and CDR2: SEHNR, FQNEAQ (reference sequence). The germline V and J ends were trimmed by 8 bases and 2 bases, with 10 bases remaining between them. The CDR3 sequence is 12 residues long.

The CDR3 sequence: CASSISRATQYF. CDR3 nucleotide sequence: TGTGCCAGCAGTATTAGCAGGGCCACCCAGTACTTC. The V call is TRBV7-2, the J call TRBJ2-5, with a tentative D call TRBD1 (5 bases). Trimming removed 6 bases from V and 8 bases from J, with 13 bases in between. The CDR3 runs 12 residues. Germline CDR1 and CDR2: SGHTA and FQGNSA.

The genes are TRBV10-3 and TRBJ2-3; D is perhaps TRBD1 (6 bases). Germline CDR1 is ENHRY and CDR2 is SYGVKD. The CDR3 covers 17 residues. V lost 3 bases to trimming and J lost 2 bases, with 18 bases between them. The CDR3 DNA reads as TGTGCCATCAGTGAAGGGGCGGGCAGGGGCGACACAGATACGCAGTATTTT. This gives the protein CAISEGAGRGDTDTQYF.

The chain is built from TRBV27 and TRBJ1-2, with no clear D. From germline, CDR1 is MNHEY and CDR2 SMNVEV (reference sequence). The length of the CDR3 is 14 residues. V gave up 4 bases and J gave up 4 bases, with 13 bases separating them. This CDR3 reads CASSYTPDFYGYTF. CDR3 DNA sequence: TGTGCCAGCAGTTATACCCCAGACTTCTATGGCTACACCTTC.

The chain combines TRBV24-1 with TRBJ2-1; D is unclear. The length of the CDR3 is 12 residues. V lost 8 bases and J lost 0, with 4 bases in between. Germline CDR1 and CDR2: KGHDR and SFDVKD. The CDR3 DNA is TGTGCCACCATCAGCTCCTACAATGAGCAGTTCTTC. This gives the protein CATISSYNEQFF.

CDR3 in amino acids: CSAERGLPATEAFF. In DNA form, the CDR3 reads TGCAGTGCTGAGCGGGGACTGCCGGCCACTGAAGCTTTCTTT. The chain is built from TRBV20-1 and TRBJ1-1, with D tentatively TRBD1 (5 bases). From germline, CDR1 is DFQATT and CDR2 SNEGSKA (reference sequence). The CDR3 consists of 14 residues. V shed 5 bases and J shed 4 bases, with 17 bases lying between them.